These T cell receptor beta chains were read from a single sample in a study of human T cells and chemical hapten exposure. One entry per CDR3 protein results from TCRdb running MiXCR on the RACE reads. This table holds tens of thousands of distinct CDR3 sequences, roughly 13% found once. The specimen was whole blood, collected in connection with sensitization to the hapten diphenylcyclopropenone (DPC). The origin of the receptors is a woman in her forties or fifties with alopecia areata. Some clones in this sample may be carry-over from other donors' samples. CDR3s include the opening cysteine and the closing phenylalanine or tryptophan. A D gene is named only where the DNA matches it firmly. Only some rows state a clone size, as once, few, many or a class for expanded clones.

v_call	clone_size	d_call	j_call	cdr3_nt	cdr3_aa
TRBV19	few	TRBD1	TRBJ2-7	TGTGCCACCAGGCGACAGGGAACCTACGAGCAGTACTTC	CATRRQGTYEQYF
TRBV7-2	many	.	TRBJ2-7	TGTGCCAGCAGCCTAGACCGCTGGCGGGACTACGAGCAGTACTTC	CASSLDRWRDYEQYF
TRBV11-2	many	.	TRBJ2-7	TGTGCCAGCGCCTCCGATTACGAGCAGTACTTC	CASASDYEQYF
TRBV15	many	TRBD2	TRBJ2-7	TGTGCCACCAGCAGAGATGGGAGGGCCGATTACGAGCAGTACTTC	CATSRDGRADYEQYF
TRBV10-1	many	.	TRBJ1-5	TGCGCCAGTAGCAGGAGGGGCCAGCCCCAGCATTTT	CASSRRGQPQHF
TRBV5-1	.	TRBD2	TRBJ2-1	TGCGCCAGCAGCTTGGCGGCGGGAGAATCACACAATGAGCAGTTCTTC	CASSLAAGESHNEQFF
TRBV7-9	.	.	TRBJ2-6	TGTGCCAGCAGCTTAGACAGGGCCCCTCGATCTGGGGCCAACGTCCTGACTTTC	CASSLDRAPRSGANVLTF
TRBV11-2	many	.	TRBJ2-4	TGTGCCAGCAGCTCCCCAACCCACAGGGCAAACATTCAGTACTTC	CASSSPTHRANIQYF
TRBV11-2	few	.	TRBJ2-3	TGTGCCAGCAGCTTCCCGGCCGTAGATACGCAGTATTTT	CASSFPAVDTQYF
TRBV29-1	.	.	TRBJ1-1	TGCAGCGTTGAAACCCAGGGCGGCACTGAAGCTTTCTTT	CSVETQGGTEAFF
TRBV19	.	.	TRBJ2-6	TGTGCCAGTAGTGGGGACTCGCTCCTCCCCGGGGCCAACGTCCTGACTTTC	CASSGDSLLPGANVLTF
TRBV20-1	few	.	TRBJ1-2	TGCAGTGCTAGAGACCAGGCCGTCGGCTACACCTTC	CSARDQAVGYTF
TRBV29-1	many	.	TRBJ2-7	TGCAGCGTTGCGTCCGGGTCCTACGAGCAGTACTTC	CSVASGSYEQYF
TRBV12-3/TRBV12-4	.	.	TRBJ1-2	TGTGCCAGCAGTGCTCTTCGTGGTGCAGGTGGCTACACCTTC	CASSALRGAGGYTF
TRBV20-1	.	.	TRBJ2-2	TGCAGTGCTAGAAGGGGAAGCACCGGGGAGCTGTTTTTT	CSARRGSTGELFF
TRBV7-9	.	.	TRBJ1-1	TGTGCCAGCAGCTTAGTCCCGGGACGGCCTGAAGCTTTCTTT	CASSLVPGRPEAFF
TRBV7-9	.	.	TRBJ2-1	TGTGCCAGCAGCTTAGAGGGCAATGAGCAGTTCTTC	CASSLEGNEQFF
TRBV11-2	many	TRBD2	TRBJ2-1	TGTGCCAGCAGCCCGTCGACTAGCGGGAGGAGGGCCTACAATGAGCAGTTCTTC	CASSPSTSGRRAYNEQFF
TRBV7-9	few	.	TRBJ2-6	TGTGCCAGCAGTCCAAGGACGAACGGGGCCAACGTCCTGACTTTC	CASSPRTNGANVLTF
TRBV21-1	few	.	TRBJ2-5	TGTGCCAGCAGCAAAGAGACCGCTCCGGGGACCCAGTACTTC	CASSKETAPGTQYF
TRBV2	few	.	TRBJ2-7	TGTGCCAGCAGTGTCACTCTGGGAAAGCAGTACTTC	CASSVTLGKQYF
TRBV20-1	.	.	TRBJ2-3	TGCAGTGCTCCAATTCATTTCACAGATACGCAGTATTTT	CSAPIHFTDTQYF
TRBV7-9	.	.	TRBJ1-1	TGTGCCAGCAGCTTAGAGGGTACAGGCACTGAAGCTTTCTTT	CASSLEGTGTEAFF
TRBV7-8	few	.	TRBJ2-2	TGTGCCAGCAGCCCTTGGGCCGCGATGAACACCGGGGAGCTGTTTTTT	CASSPWAAMNTGELFF
TRBV18	many	.	TRBJ1-1	TGTGCCAGCTCACCACCGCCGGGGGGGAACACTGAAGCTTTCTTT	CASSPPPGGNTEAFF
TRBV3-1	few	TRBD2	TRBJ2-7	TGTGCCAGCAGCCAAGGCCTGCCGGGAGGCGAGCAGTACTTC	CASSQGLPGGEQYF
TRBV29-1	many	.	TRBJ2-5	TGCAGCGTTACGCGGGCGCAAGAGACCCAGTACTTC	CSVTRAQETQYF
TRBV20-1	few	.	TRBJ2-7	TGCAGTGCACGGGTCTCCTACGAGCAGTACTTC	CSARVSYEQYF
TRBV12-3/TRBV12-4	.	TRBD1	TRBJ1-1	TGTGCCAGCAGTTATGGACAGGGTGCAGCTTTCTTT	CASSYGQGAAFF
TRBV29-1	many	TRBD1	TRBJ2-7	TGCAGCGTAAGGGACAGTTTATACGAGCAGTACTTC	CSVRDSLYEQYF
TRBV20-1	.	.	TRBJ2-1	TGCAGTGCTAGCTACCGGGGATCCTACAATGAGCAGTTCTTC	CSASYRGSYNEQFF
TRBV12-2	few	.	TRBJ1-1	TGTGCAAGTCGCTTAGCCCGTCTTAAGGTGAACACTGAAGCTTTCTTT	CASRLARLKVNTEAFF